The 9 T cell receptor beta chains in this list originate from one sample, sequenced in a study of patients and donors after allogeneic stem cell transplantation (dated by TCRdb to 2018 to 2020). Library preparation was by RT-PCR. Sequencing was performed on a NextSeq 550. TCRdb reprocessing: public reads trimmed at Q25 with fastp, clones called with MiXCR, in-frame beta chains kept. Every CDR3 protein is listed once, alongside the most common genes and DNA of its rows. This sample comprises tens of thousands of distinct CDR3 sequences, around 48% of them detected only once. Jointly, the top ten make up approximately 60% of the sample. Sequencing was carried out using blood, either unsorted or a sorted T cell fraction (not recorded which). The source of these receptors is a human donor who was either an allogeneic HSCT recipient or a stem cell or donor lymphocyte infusion donor (not recorded which). It is not recorded whose cells these are; they may come from a transplant donor.

J is TRBJ2-3 and V is TRBV28, with 7 bases lining up with TRBD1. The CDR3 consists of 16 residues. Looked up from germline, CDR1 is MDHEN and CDR2 is SYDVKM. V was pared by 8 bases and J by 0 bases, with 11 bases of the junction left unmatched. CDR3 DNA: TGTGCCAGCGTCCCAATCAGGGGGAAAAGCACAGATACGCAGTATTTT. Protein: CASVPIRGKSTDTQYF.

Only a few counts were recorded for this clonotype. The chain joins TRBV12-3 or TRBV12-4 to TRBJ1-1, with D hard to call. The CDR3 has 13 residues. With 3 bases removed from V and 0 bases from J, the gap between germline ends came to 5 bases. The CDR3 spells CASSFLMNTEAFF. The CDR3, as DNA: TGTGCCAGCAGTTTCTTAATGAACACTGAAGCTTTCTTT.

V and J are TRBV5-1 and TRBJ1-6; a possible D gene is TRBD1 (6 bases). Looked up from germline, CDR1 is SGHRS and CDR2 is YFSETQ. V shed 0 bases and J shed 7 bases, with 11 bases lying between them. The CDR3 runs to 15 residues. The CDR3 DNA reads TGCGCCAGCAGCTTGGTTACAGGGTGGAATTCACCCCTCCACTTT. Amino acids: CASSLVTGWNSPLHF.

This clonotype was seen a single time. The V and J genes are TRBV5-5 and TRBJ2-2, with 9 bases identical to TRBD2. V was pared by 2 bases and J by 3 bases, with 8 bases of the junction left unmatched. Germline CDR1 and CDR2: SGHKS and YYEKEE (reference sequence). The CDR3 runs 17 residues. The DNA for the CDR3 is TGTGCCAGCAGCTTACGCCTTAGCGGGAGTTACACCGGGGAGCTGTTTTTT. It codes for CASSLRLSGSYTGELFF.

This clonotype has more than one count but fewer than ten. This chain joins TRBV27 and TRBJ1-1; no reliable D call. Germline V gene lookup returns CDR1 MNHEY and CDR2 SMNVEV (reference sequence). This CDR3 is 13 amino acids long. The V gene lost 8 bases and the J gene lost 1 base, with 11 bases spanning the gap. CDR3 nucleotide sequence: TGTGCCAGCCTAAGTAAGGGGAACACTGAAGCTTTCTTT. Translation: CASLSKGNTEAFF.

The V gene is TRBV4-3, the J gene TRBJ1-2; D gene uncertain. V lost 0 bases, J lost 4 bases, and 12 bases lay in between. Per the germline V gene, CDR1 is LGHNA and CDR2 is YSLEER. The CDR3 extends over 15 amino acids. The CDR3 DNA reads as TGCGCCAGCAGCCAAGACAGTTTCGCCCTCTATGGCTACACCTTC. It is translated as CASSQDSFALYGYTF.

This clonotype was observed a few times. J is TRBJ2-1 and V is TRBV10-3, with D possibly matching TRBD1 (6 bases). Trimming took 6 bases from V and 0 from J, leaving 21 bases between them. Looked up from germline, CDR1 is ENHRY and CDR2 is SYGVKD. CDR3 length: 18 residues. As DNA, the CDR3 is TGTGCCATCAGCGGAAAAACAGGGACCCCGAGCTCCTACAATGAGCAGTTCTTC. It codes for CAISGKTGTPSSYNEQFF.

This clonotype was observed a few times. The genes are TRBV6-5 and TRBJ1-1, with a tentative D call TRBD1 (5 bases). Germline V CDR1 and CDR2: MNHEY, SVGAGI. With 6 bases removed from V and 2 bases from J, the gap between germline ends came to 16 bases. This CDR3 has 15 amino acids. The CDR3 spells CASSPKGMGNTEAFF. DNA for the CDR3: TGTGCCAGCAGCCCCAAGGGGATGGGAAACACTGAAGCTTTCTTT.

The gene calls are TRBV7-9 and TRBJ2-2; 7 bases are shared with TRBD2. CDR3 length equals 14 residues. J was trimmed by 2 bases and V by 5 bases; bases with no gene match: 2. Germline V CDR1 and CDR2: SEHNR, FQNEAQ (reference sequence). The CDR3 sequence: CASSQRDNTGELFF. The CDR3 coding sequence is TGTGCCAGCAGCCAGCGGGATAACACCGGGGAGCTGTTTTTT.